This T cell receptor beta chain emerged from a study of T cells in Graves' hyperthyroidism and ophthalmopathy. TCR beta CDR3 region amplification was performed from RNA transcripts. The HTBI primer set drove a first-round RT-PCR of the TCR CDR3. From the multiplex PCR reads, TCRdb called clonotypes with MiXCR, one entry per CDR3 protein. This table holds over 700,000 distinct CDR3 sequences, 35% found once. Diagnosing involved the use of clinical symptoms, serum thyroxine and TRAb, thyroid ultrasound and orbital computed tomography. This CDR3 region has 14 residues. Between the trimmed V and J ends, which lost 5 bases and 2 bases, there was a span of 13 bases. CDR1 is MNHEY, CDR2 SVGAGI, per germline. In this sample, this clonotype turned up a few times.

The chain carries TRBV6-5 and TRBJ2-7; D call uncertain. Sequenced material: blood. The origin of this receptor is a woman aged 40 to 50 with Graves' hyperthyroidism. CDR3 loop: CASSERRVAYEQYF. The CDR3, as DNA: TGTGCCAGCAGTGAAAGAAGGGTTGCCTACGAGCAGTACTTC.